This T cell receptor beta chain was recorded in a study of OX40 agonist ivuxolimab in advanced cancers. As to this clone: Its antigen is still unknown.

TCRdb's copy holds only in-frame clones and misses some; the assay was immunoSEQ multiplex PCR. Here the sample spans approximately 70,000 clones, just over 90% being singletons. Blood samples were obtained at baseline, cycle 4 day 1, and cycle 7 day 1. The study, taken as a whole, reports: At 0.1 to 3.0 mg/kg and by week 6, CD4+ and CD8+ T cells in the blood had expanded clonally. In general, CD8+ T cells held more expanded clones than CD4+ did, on average.

Sequenced here: CD4+ or CD8+ T cells sorted from blood, sampled in a trial of the OX40 agonist ivuxolimab. The TCR was taken from an adult with an advanced solid tumor such as melanoma, head and neck, liver or kidney cancer.

The CDR3 nucleotides are TGTGCCAGCAGTTTATCCGGCAGGGACACCTACGAGCAGTACTTC. Protein: CASSLSGRDTYEQYF. This chain uses TRBV27 with TRBJ2-7, with D perhaps TRBD1 (6 bases). From germline, CDR1 is MNHEY and CDR2 SMNVEV (reference sequence). This CDR3 spans 15 amino acids. V was cut by 0 bases and J by 2 bases, with 11 bases left in between.